This passage covers 18 T cell receptor beta chains from one sample sequenced in a study of T cell clonality in common variable immunodeficiency. Sequencing was performed with immunoSEQ multiplex PCR; in TCRdb, only in-frame clones are kept and a portion is missing. This record lists roughly 58,000 clones, none seen once only, and the top ten clones contain about 0.8%. The sample was peripheral blood mononuclear cells. All receptors come from a person aged 18 to 75 in good health.

Ten or more counts support this clone. The read is 3 residues too short to cover the CDR3 end, so that end is filled in from the germline J gene. The chain has TRBV4-1 and TRBJ2-5, with a weak D call TRBD1 (6 bases). Trimming stripped 6 bases from V and 0 bases from J, with 11 bases between. The CDR3 sequence is 14 residues long. Germline values: CDR1 MGHRA, CDR2 YSYEKL. This CDR3 is CASSRDINQETQYF. The sequenced part of the CDR3 DNA is TGCGCCAGCAGTCGGGACATAAACCAAGAGACC.

The sample holds many counts of this clone. The CDR3 extends 3 residues past the end of the read, so its final part is completed from the germline J gene. The chain joins TRBV7-2 to TRBJ2-1; 7 nucleotides align to TRBD2. V lost 1 base, J lost 5 bases, and 5 bases stayed unmatched. The V gene's germline CDR1 is SGHTA and CDR2 FQGNSA. CDR3 size: 15 residues. The CDR3 spells CASSLGGSGNNEQFF. CDR3 bases read: TGTGCCAGCAGCTTAGGCGGGAGTGGTAACAATGAG.

Concerning this clone itself: The read halts 3 residues ahead of the CDR3 end, with the missing end drawn from the germline J gene. The rearrangement links TRBV30 to TRBJ1-1; D is possibly TRBD1 (5 bases). The CDR3 is 13 residues long. Germline CDR1 and CDR2: GTSNPN and SVGIG (reference sequence). The sequenced part of the CDR3 DNA is TGTGCCTGGAGTAGGGGAGAGGCAGATACG. Amino acid sequence: CAWSRGEADT. The complete CDR3 reads CAWSRGEADTAFF.

As for this clone: The DNA ends 3 residues before the CDR3 does, and the rest of the CDR3 is filled in from the germline J gene. V usage is TRBV2 and J usage is TRBJ2-2; 9 bases align to TRBD1. The CDR3 runs to 18 residues. Germline V gives CDR1 SNHLY, CDR2 FYNNEI. The CDR3 is CASSYGTGFRMTNEKLFF. CDR3 DNA, as far as it was read: TGTGCCAGCAGTTACGGGACAGGGTTCAGGATGACTAATGAAAAG.

This clone has at least ten counts. The read ends 3 residues shy of where the CDR3 ends; the end is completed using the germline J gene. The chain combines TRBV7-2 with TRBJ1-2; tentatively, D is TRBD1 (6 bases). V gave up 6 bases and J gave up 6 bases, with 14 bases separating them. Germline loops: CDR1 SGHTA, CDR2 FQGNSA. The CDR3 loop spans 13 amino acids. Partial CDR3 DNA: TGTGCCAGCAGTTCCCAACAGGGTAATGGC. Protein sequence: CASSSQQGNG. The entire CDR3 sequence reads CASSSQQGNGYTF.

This clone was recorded at least ten times. Partial CDR3 DNA: TGTGCCAGCAGTTACGAACAGGGATGGACTGAA. This codes for CASSYEQGWTE. The full CDR3 is CASSYEQGWTEAFF. The chain has TRBV6-2 or TRBV6-3 and TRBJ1-1, with a tentative D call TRBD1 (6 bases). The CDR3 end falls 3 residues outside the read, so it is completed with the germline J gene. The CDR3 contains 14 residues. Trimming took 2 bases from V and 5 from J, leaving 12 bases between them. Germline V gene lookup returns CDR1 MNHEY and CDR2 SVGEGT.

Concerning this clone itself: The CDR3 end falls 3 residues outside the read, so it is completed with the germline J gene. J is TRBJ2-7 and V is TRBV5-1; D uncertain. Germline V CDR1 and CDR2: SGHRS, YFSETQ. The V and J ends lost 0 bases and 5 bases respectively, with 9 bases between them. This CDR3 has 13 amino acids. The covered CDR3 bases are TGCGCCAGCAGCTTGGACACCCTGGACGAG. Protein product: CASSLDTLDE. The CDR3 reads in full as CASSLDTLDEQYF.

At least ten counts were recorded for this clone. The read ends 3 residues early relative to the CDR3; the germline J gene fills the gap. The V and J genes are TRBV20-1 and TRBJ2-6; TRBD1 might be the D (5 bases). Trimming stripped 8 bases from V and 1 base from J, with 9 bases between. CDR1 and CDR2 (germline): DFQATT, SNEGSKA (reference sequence). The length of the CDR3 is 13 residues. CDR3 in amino acids: CSSGSSGANVLTF. The sequenced CDR3 bases are TGCAGTTCAGGGTCTTCTGGGGCCAACGTC.

In this sample, this clone turned up many times. The read finishes 3 residues shy of the CDR3 end, and the germline J gene is used to complete it. The chain combines TRBV4-2 with TRBJ2-1, with 10 bases identical to TRBD2. V shed 5 bases, J shed 5 bases, and the junction held 6 bases outside the gene matches. CDR3 length: 15 amino acids. Germline V gives CDR1 LGHNA, CDR2 YNFKEQ. This chain's CDR3 is CASSGRTSGNNEQFF. The DNA read from the CDR3 is TGTGCCAGCAGCGGACGGACTAGCGGTAACAATGAG.

At least ten counts were recorded for this clone. The sequenced CDR3 bases are TGCGCCAGCAGCCCGGGGTGGACGCATGAA. Translation gives CASSPGWTHE. The whole CDR3 sequence reads CASSPGWTHEAFF. The chain links TRBV5-1 to TRBJ1-1, with unresolved D. The DNA ends 3 residues before the CDR3 does, and the rest of the CDR3 is filled in from the germline J gene. Germline V gives CDR1 SGHRS, CDR2 YFSETQ. CDR3 length: 13 amino acids. Trimming shortened V by 4 bases and J by 7 bases, and 14 bases separated the two germline ends.

This clone was found many times. The CDR3 end falls 3 residues outside the read, so it is completed with the germline J gene. V is TRBV7-9 and J is TRBJ1-2; 9 bases line up with TRBD1. The CDR3 runs to 14 residues. Germline loops: CDR1 SEHNR, CDR2 FQNEAQ (reference sequence). V lost 5 bases to trimming and J lost 3 bases; unmatched junction nucleotides: 4. Here the CDR3 reads CASSLRQGDYGYTF. The CDR3 DNA, read in part, is TGTGCCAGCAGCCTGAGACAGGGGGACTATGGC.

In this sample, this clone turned up many times. The read ends 3 residues shy of where the CDR3 ends; the end is completed using the germline J gene. The chain is built from TRBV5-6 and TRBJ1-2, with D unresolved. The CDR3 extends over 13 amino acids. V lost 0 bases to trimming and J lost 4 bases, with 7 bases between them. From germline, CDR1 is SGHDT and CDR2 YYEEEE. This CDR3 reads CASSLVSVYGYTF. Partial CDR3 DNA: TGTGCCAGCAGCTTGGTGTCCGTCTATGGC.

About this clone itself: The read terminates 3 residues ahead of where the CDR3 ends, so the germline J gene completes it. The chain carries TRBV10-2 and TRBJ2-5, with TRBD2 matching over 14 bases. The CDR3 runs to 14 residues. Germline V gives CDR1 WSHSY, CDR2 SAAADI. V gave up 11 bases and J gave up 7 bases; unmatched junction bases: 9. CDR3 sequence reads: CAGGTSGGEGTQYF. Incomplete CDR3 DNA: TGCGCCGGAGGGACTAGCGGGGGTGAGGGGACC.

This clone showed up just a few times. The CDR3 is cut off 3 residues early in the read; its end comes from the germline J gene. The chain employs TRBV6-4 and TRBJ1-2; D gene uncertain. Germline CDR1 reads MRHNA; CDR2 reads SNTAGT. The CDR3 is 14 residues long. CDR3 region: CASSDRPSTDTYTF. The covered CDR3 bases are TGTGCCAGCAGTGACAGGCCTAGCACAGATACC.

In this sample, this clone turned up many times. The read finishes 3 residues shy of the CDR3 end, and the germline J gene is used to complete it. V usage is TRBV7-9 and J usage is TRBJ2-1, with no clear D. The length of the CDR3 is 12 residues. V was trimmed by 8 bases and J by 4 bases, leaving 9 bases between them. The germline V gene encodes CDR1 SEHNR and CDR2 FQNEAQ (reference sequence). Incomplete CDR3 DNA: TGTGCCAGCGAAAAGACATACAATGAG. As protein: CASEKTYNE. From start to end, the CDR3 is CASEKTYNEQFF.

This clone was found many times. The read ends 3 residues shy of where the CDR3 ends; the end is completed using the germline J gene. The V and J genes are TRBV7-2 and TRBJ1-1; D possibly corresponds to TRBD1 (5 bases). The germline V and J ends were trimmed by 3 bases and 1 base, with 12 bases remaining between them. The germline gives CDR1 SGHTA, CDR2 FQGNSA. The CDR3 length is 15 residues. This chain's CDR3 is CASSLEGGENTEAFF. Partial CDR3 DNA: TGTGCCAGCAGCTTGGAGGGAGGGGAGAACACTGAA.

This clone was picked up many times. The CDR3 end falls 3 residues outside the read, so it is completed with the germline J gene. The chain couples TRBV6-1 to TRBJ2-2; the match to TRBD1 covers 7 bases. The CDR3 consists of 13 residues. Per germline, CDR1 MNHNS and CDR2 SASEGT. Trimming removed 2 bases from V and 6 bases from J; junction bases left unmatched: 0. CDR3 DNA, as far as it was read: TGTGCCAGCAGTGAACAGGGGGCCGGGGAG. Its protein is CASSEQGAGE. The entire CDR3 protein reads CASSEQGAGELFF.

The table lists this clone with many counts. The read ends 3 residues before the CDR3 terminus; that terminus is restored from the germline J gene. The rearrangement uses TRBV28 and TRBJ1-3, with D tentatively TRBD1 (5 bases). Trimming pared 6 bases from V and 8 bases from J, leaving 17 bases between. CDR1 is MDHEN, CDR2 SYDVKM, per germline. This CDR3 has 14 residues. Incomplete CDR3 DNA: TGTGCCAGCAGCCGTGGGCAAGAAGGGGACACC. Its protein product is CASSRGQEGDT. The CDR3, in full, reads CASSRGQEGDTIYF.